This T cell receptor (beta chain) was identified in a study of human T cells and chemical hapten exposure. Noted time point: patch test 2, 6 weeks after DPC sensitization. Noted treatment: therapeutic diphenylcyclopropenone sensitization with weekly scalp DPC. CDR3 length equals 14 residues. TCRdb reprocessed the RACE reads with MiXCR, giving one entry per CDR3 protein. The sample includes around 130,000 distinct CDR3 sequences, over 9.5% seen only once; the top ten take approximately 1.3%. This TCR came from a woman aged 45-65 years with alopecia areata. Some clones in this sample may be carry-over from other donors' samples. Sequenced material: whole blood, taken in connection with sensitization to the hapten diphenylcyclopropenone (DPC). The J gene is TRBJ1-1, the V gene TRBV21-1; the table gives TRBD1 as D, unverified against the DNA. TRBV21-1 is an annotated pseudogene. CDR3 coding DNA: TGTGCCAGCCCTAAGGGGGGGACGAACACTGAAGCTTTCTTT. Amino acids: CASPKGGTNTEAFF.